The rows below give T cell receptor beta chains drawn from one sample of a study of T cells in Graves' hyperthyroidism and ophthalmopathy. TCRdb reprocessed the multiplex PCR reads with MiXCR, giving one entry per CDR3 protein. Of hundreds of thousands of distinct CDR3 sequences in the sample, around 25% are singletons; the top ten hold under 40%. Sequencing used blood. These receptors originate from a woman aged 40 to 50 with Graves' ophthalmopathy. Both conserved end residues are part of each CDR3. The D gene is left open where the match is weak. Size tells how often a clone was seen (once, few, many) or the class of an expanded clone, and some rows leave it out.

J gene | D gene | clone size | V gene | CDR3 protein | CDR3 DNA
TRBJ1-3 | NA | few | TRBV13 | CASSARDLGNTIYF | TGTGCCAGCAGCGCCCGGGACCTCGGAAACACCATATATTTT
TRBJ2-3 | NA | many | TRBV5-1 | CASSLTSLITDTQYF | TGCGCCAGCAGCTTGACTAGTTTAATCACAGATACGCAGTATTTT
TRBJ1-3 | NA | many | TRBV10-3 | CAIKTDSGNTIYF | TGTGCCATCAAGACGGACTCTGGAAACACCATATATTTT
TRBJ2-7 | TRBD2 | many | TRBV2 | CASRRSGRARLRYYEQYF | TGTGCCAGCAGAAGGAGCGGGAGGGCCCGCCTCCGATACTACGAGCAGTACTTC
TRBJ2-7 | TRBD2 | many | TRBV19 | CASSPGLAGVSSYEQYF | TGTGCCAGTAGTCCGGGACTAGCGGGAGTTAGCTCCTACGAGCAGTACTTC
TRBJ2-7 | TRBD2 | NA | TRBV12-3/TRBV12-4 | CASSLREASSYEQYF | TGTGCCAGCAGTTTACGGGAGGCCAGCTCCTACGAGCAGTACTTC
TRBJ2-7 | NA | few | TRBV2 | CASSPNTYEQYF | TGTGCCAGCAGCCCAAACACCTACGAGCAGTACTTC
TRBJ2-5 | NA | NA | TRBV12-3/TRBV12-4 | CASTVTGQTQYF | TGTGCCAGCACCGTTACAGGACAGACCCAGTACTTC
TRBJ2-7 | TRBD2 | many | TRBV20-1 | CSAVGGPSGRTRGEQYF | TGCAGTGCTGTCGGGGGGCCTAGCGGGAGGACTAGGGGAGAGCAGTACTTC
TRBJ2-7 | TRBD2 | many | TRBV4-1 | CASSQALAGGWVYEQYF | TGCGCCAGCAGCCAGGCCCTAGCGGGAGGATGGGTCTACGAGCAGTACTTC